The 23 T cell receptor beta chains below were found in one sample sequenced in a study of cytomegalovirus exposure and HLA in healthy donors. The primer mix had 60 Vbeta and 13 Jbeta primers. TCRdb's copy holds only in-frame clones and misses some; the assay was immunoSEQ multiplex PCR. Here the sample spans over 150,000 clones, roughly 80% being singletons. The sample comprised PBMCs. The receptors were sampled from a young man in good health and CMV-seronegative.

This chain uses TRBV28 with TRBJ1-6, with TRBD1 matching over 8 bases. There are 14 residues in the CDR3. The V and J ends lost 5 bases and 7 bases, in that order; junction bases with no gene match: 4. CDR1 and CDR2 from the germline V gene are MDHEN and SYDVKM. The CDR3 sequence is CASSLRTGNSPLHF. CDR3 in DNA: TGTGCCAGCAGTCTAAGGACAGGGAATTCACCCCTCCACTTT.

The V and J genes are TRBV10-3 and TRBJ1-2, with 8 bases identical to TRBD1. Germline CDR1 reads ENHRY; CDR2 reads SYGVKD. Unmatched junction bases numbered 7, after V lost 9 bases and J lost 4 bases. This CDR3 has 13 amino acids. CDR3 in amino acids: CAISPQGGYGYTF. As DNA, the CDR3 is TGTGCCATTAGCCCACAGGGGGGCTATGGCTACACCTTC.

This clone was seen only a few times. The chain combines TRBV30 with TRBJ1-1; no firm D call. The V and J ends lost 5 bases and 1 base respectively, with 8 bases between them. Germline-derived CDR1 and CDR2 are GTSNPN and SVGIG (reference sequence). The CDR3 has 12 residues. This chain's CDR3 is CAWASGNTEAFF. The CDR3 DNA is TGTGCCTGGGCTTCGGGGAACACTGAAGCTTTCTTT.

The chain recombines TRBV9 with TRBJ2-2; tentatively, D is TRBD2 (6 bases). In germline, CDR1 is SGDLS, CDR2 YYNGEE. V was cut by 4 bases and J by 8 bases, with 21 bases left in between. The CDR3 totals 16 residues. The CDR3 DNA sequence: TGTGCCAGCAGCCCTCCGACCCTCCCAGGAGGGGGGGAGCTGTTTTTT. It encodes CASSPPTLPGGGELFF. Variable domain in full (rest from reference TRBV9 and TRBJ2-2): DSGVTQTPKHLITATGQRVTLRCSPRSGDLSVYWYQQSLDQGLQFLIQYYNGEERAKGNILERFSAQQFPDLHSELNLSSLELGDSALYFCASSPPTLPGGGELFFGEGSRLTVL.

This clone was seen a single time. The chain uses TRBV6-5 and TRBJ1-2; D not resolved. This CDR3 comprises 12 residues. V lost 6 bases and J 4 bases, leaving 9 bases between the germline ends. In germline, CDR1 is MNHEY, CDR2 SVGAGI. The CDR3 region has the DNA TGTGCCAGCAGCTACACCGGCTATGGCTACACCTTC. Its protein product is CASSYTGYGYTF.

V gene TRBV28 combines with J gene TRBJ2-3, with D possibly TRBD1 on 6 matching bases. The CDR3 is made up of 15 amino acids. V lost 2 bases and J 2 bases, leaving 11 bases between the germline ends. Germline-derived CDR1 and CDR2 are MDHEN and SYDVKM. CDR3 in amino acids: CASSLGGGTTDTQYF. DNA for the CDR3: TGTGCCAGCAGTTTAGGGGGCGGAACCACAGATACGCAGTATTTT.

The CDR3 is CASSVDRGRSNYGYTF. CDR3 sequence (DNA): TGTGCCAGCAGCGTCGACAGGGGAAGATCTAACTATGGCTACACCTTC. The chain uses TRBV7-2 and TRBJ1-2; 8 bases are a match to TRBD1. This CDR3 is 16 amino acids long. Germline CDR1 is SGHTA and CDR2 is FQGNSA. V lost 5 bases, J lost 0 bases, and 8 bases stayed unmatched.

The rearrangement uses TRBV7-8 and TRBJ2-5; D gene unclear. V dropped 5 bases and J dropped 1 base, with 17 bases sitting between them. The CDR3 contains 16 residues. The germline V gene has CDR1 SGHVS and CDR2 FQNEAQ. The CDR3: CASSDTREQIQETQYF. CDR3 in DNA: TGTGCCAGCAGCGACACGCGAGAGCAGATCCAAGAGACCCAGTACTTC.

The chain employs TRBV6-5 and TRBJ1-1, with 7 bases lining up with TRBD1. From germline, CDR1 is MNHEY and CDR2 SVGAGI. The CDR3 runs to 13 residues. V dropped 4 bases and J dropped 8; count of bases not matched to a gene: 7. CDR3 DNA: TGTGCCAGCAGTTTCAGAGGACAGGCCGAAGCTTTCTTT. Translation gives CASSFRGQAEAFF.

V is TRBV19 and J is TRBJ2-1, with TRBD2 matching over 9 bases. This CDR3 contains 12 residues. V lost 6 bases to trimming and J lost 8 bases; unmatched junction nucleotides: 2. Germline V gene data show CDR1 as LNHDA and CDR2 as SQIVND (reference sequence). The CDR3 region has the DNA TGTGCCAGTAGGACTAGCGGCGATGAGCAGTTCTTC. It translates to CASRTSGDEQFF.

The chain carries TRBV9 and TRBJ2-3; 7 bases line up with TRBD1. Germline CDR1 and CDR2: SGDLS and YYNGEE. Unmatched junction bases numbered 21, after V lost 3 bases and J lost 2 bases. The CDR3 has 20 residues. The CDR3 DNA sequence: TGTGCCAGCAGCGGTGCCGGGACAGCCACTCCCTTAGTATCCACAGATACGCAGTATTTT. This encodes CASSGAGTATPLVSTDTQYF.

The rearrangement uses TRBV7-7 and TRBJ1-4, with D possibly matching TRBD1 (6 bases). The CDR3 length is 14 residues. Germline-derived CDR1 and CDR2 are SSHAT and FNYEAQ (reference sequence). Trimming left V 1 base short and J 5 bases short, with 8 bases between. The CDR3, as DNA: TGTGCCAGCAGCTTAGGGCAGGGGAATGAAAAACTGTTTTTT. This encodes CASSLGQGNEKLFF.

The CDR3 DNA reads as TGTGCCTGGAGTGTACGGGGGGCGGGGGGTGATGAGCAGTTCTTC. It specifies CAWSVRGAGGDEQFF. The gene calls are TRBV30 and TRBJ2-1; 8 bases match TRBD2. This CDR3 has 15 residues. The V gene end was trimmed by 0 bases and the J gene end by 8 bases; junction bases not matched to a gene: 9. CDR1 and CDR2 (germline): GTSNPN, SVGIG (reference sequence).

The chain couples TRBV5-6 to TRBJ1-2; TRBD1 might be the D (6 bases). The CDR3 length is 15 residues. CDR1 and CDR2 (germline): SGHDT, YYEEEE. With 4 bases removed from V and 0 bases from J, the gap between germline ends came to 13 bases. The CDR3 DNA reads TGTGCCAGCAGCGTAAGAAGGACAGCTAACTATGGCTACACCTTC. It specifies CASSVRRTANYGYTF.

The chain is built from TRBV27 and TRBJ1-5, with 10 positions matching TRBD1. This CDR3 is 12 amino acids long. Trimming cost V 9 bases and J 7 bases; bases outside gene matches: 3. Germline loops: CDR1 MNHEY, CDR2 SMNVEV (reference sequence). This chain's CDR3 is CASGQGGQPQHF. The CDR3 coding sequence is TGTGCCAGTGGACAGGGGGGACAGCCCCAGCATTTT.

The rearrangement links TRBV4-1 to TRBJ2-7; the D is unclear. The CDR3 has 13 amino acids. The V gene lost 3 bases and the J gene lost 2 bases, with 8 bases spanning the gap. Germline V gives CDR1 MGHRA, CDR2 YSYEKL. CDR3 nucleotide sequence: TGCGCCAGCAGCCAGTTAGGAGCCTACGAGCAGTACTTC. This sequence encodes CASSQLGAYEQYF.

In DNA, the CDR3 is TGTGCCAGCAACGACAGGGGGGGGATGGAAGAGCAGTACTTC. Amino acid sequence: CASNDRGGMEEQYF. The rearrangement uses TRBV27 and TRBJ2-7; 9 nucleotides match TRBD1. The J segment lost 7 bases and the V segment lost 7 bases, leaving 11 bases of the junction unmatched. CDR1 is MNHEY, CDR2 SMNVEV, per germline (reference sequence). CDR3 length: 14 amino acids.

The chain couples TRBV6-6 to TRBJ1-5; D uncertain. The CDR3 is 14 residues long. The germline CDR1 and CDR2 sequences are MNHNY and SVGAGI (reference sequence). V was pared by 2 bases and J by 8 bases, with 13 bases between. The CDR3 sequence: CASSYGPRVEPQHF. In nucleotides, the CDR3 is TGTGCCAGCAGTTACGGCCCTCGGGTGGAGCCCCAGCATTTT.

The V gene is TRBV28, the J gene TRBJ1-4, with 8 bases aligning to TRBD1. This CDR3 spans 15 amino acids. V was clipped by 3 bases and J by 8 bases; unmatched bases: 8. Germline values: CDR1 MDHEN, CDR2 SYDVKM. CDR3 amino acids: CASSFWTGQGEKLFF. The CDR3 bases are TGTGCCAGCAGTTTCTGGACAGGGCAGGGGGAAAAACTGTTTTTT.

The CDR3 region is CASSALFGLAAGNEQFF. CDR3 sequence (DNA): TGTGCCAGCAGCGCACTCTTCGGACTAGCGGCCGGTAATGAGCAGTTCTTC. The chain joins TRBV9 to TRBJ2-1, with 10 bases fitting TRBD2. This CDR3 contains 17 residues. The germline gives CDR1 SGDLS, CDR2 YYNGEE. Trimming cost V 3 bases and J 7 bases; bases outside gene matches: 13.

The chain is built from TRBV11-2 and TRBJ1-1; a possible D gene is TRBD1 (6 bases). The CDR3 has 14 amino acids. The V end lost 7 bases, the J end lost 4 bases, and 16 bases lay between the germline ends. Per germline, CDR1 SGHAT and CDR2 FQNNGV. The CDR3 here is CASTKVGAGTEAFF. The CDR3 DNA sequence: TGTGCCAGCACCAAGGTGGGGGCTGGCACTGAAGCTTTCTTT.

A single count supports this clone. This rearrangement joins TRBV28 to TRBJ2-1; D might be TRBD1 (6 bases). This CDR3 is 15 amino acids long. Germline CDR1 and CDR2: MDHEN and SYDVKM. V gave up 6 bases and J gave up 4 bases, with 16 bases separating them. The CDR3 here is CASRIGRGPYNEQFF. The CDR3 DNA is TGTGCCAGCAGGATAGGCAGGGGCCCTTACAATGAGCAGTTCTTC.

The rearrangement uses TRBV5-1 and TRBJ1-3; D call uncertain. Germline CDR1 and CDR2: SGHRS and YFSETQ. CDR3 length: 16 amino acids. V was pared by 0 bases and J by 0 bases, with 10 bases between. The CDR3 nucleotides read TGCGCCAGCAGCTTGGTCGAGGGCGGCTCTGGAAACACCATATATTTT. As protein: CASSLVEGGSGNTIYF.